This TCR beta chain was found in a study of regulatory T cells in long-lasting Graves disease. CDR3 length: 15 residues. Trimming stripped 3 bases from V and 3 bases from J, with 15 bases between. Looked up from germline, CDR1 is SGDLS and CDR2 is YYNGEE. This clonotype was observed many times. The sample's time point: newly diagnosed GD, antithyroid drugs for less than 3 months. Extracted RNA from PBMCs served as the source of the TCR library. According to the study, TCR beta libraries were built with iRepertoire HTBI primers and CDR3-region Arm-PCR. One entry per CDR3 protein, called by TCRdb with MiXCR from the multiplex PCR reads. This sample has a few hundred thousand distinct CDR3 sequences, with around 18% found just once.

This material consisted of peripheral blood mononuclear cells (PBMCs), taken at new diagnosis, from a patient treated with antithyroid drugs. The V call is TRBV9, the J call TRBJ1-1; a possible D gene is TRBD1 (6 bases). The sequence derives from a female donor with Graves disease. CDR3 coding DNA: TGTGCCAGCAGCGAACAGGGTAGAAGTTACACTGAAGCTTTCTTT. Encoded protein: CASSEQGRSYTEAFF.